This T cell receptor beta chain was identified during a study of blood T cell repertoires in COVID-19. This CDR3 comprises 13 residues. The germline V gene has CDR1 LNHDA and CDR2 SQIVND (reference sequence). The trim removed 9 bases at V and 7 bases at J, leaving 7 bases unmatched. TCRdb's table, derived via immunoSEQ multiplex PCR, lists solely in-frame clones and lacks some. In the table there are around 330,000 clones, under 95% of which are singletons. This TCR was recovered from a man between 60 and 70 years old who had recovered from COVID-19. The chain couples TRBV19 to TRBJ1-2, with TRBD1 matching over 11 bases. The sequenced material came from PBMCs or T cells enriched from blood (not recorded which). CDR3 residues: CASAGQGAFGYTF. The CDR3 DNA is TGTGCCAGCGCCGGACAGGGGGCTTTTGGCTACACCTTC.